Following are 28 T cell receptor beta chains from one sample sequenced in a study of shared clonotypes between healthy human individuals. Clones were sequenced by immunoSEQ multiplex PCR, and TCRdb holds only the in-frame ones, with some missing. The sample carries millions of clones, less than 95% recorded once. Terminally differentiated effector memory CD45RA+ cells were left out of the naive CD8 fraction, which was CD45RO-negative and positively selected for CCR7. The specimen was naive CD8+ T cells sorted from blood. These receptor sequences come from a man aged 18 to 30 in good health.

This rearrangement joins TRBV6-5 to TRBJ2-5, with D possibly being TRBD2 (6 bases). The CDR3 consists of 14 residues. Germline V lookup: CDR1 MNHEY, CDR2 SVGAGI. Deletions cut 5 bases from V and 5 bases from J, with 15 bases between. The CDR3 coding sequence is TGTGCCAGCAGTACCGGGGGAGAGGAGGAGACCCAGTACTTC. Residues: CASSTGGEEETQYF.

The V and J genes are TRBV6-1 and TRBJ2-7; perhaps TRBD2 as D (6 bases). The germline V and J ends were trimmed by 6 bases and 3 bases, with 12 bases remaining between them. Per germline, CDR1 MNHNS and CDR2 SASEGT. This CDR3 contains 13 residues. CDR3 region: CASSRDFLYEQYF. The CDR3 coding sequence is TGTGCCAGCAGCCGGGACTTCCTCTACGAGCAGTACTTC.

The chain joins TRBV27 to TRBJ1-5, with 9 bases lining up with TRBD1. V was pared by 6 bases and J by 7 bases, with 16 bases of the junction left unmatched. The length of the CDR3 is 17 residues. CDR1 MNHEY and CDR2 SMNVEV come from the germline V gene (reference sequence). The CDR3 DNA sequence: TGTGCCAGCAGCCTCATACACATGGGACAGGGCATCCAGCCCCAGCATTTT. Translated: CASSLIHMGQGIQPQHF.

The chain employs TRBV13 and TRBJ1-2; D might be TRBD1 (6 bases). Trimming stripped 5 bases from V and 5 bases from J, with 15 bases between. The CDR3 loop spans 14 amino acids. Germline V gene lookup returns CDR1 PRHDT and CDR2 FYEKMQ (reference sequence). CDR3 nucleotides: TGTGCCAGCAGCCCCCGTAGGACAGATTATGGCTACACCTTC. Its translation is CASSPRRTDYGYTF.

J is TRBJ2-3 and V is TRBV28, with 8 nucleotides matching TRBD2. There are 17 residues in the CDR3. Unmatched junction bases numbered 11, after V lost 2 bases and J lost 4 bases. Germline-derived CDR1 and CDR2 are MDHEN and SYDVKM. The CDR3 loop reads CASSLVLAGYFPDTQYF. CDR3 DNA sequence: TGTGCCAGCAGTTTAGTGTTAGCGGGATACTTTCCAGATACGCAGTATTTT.

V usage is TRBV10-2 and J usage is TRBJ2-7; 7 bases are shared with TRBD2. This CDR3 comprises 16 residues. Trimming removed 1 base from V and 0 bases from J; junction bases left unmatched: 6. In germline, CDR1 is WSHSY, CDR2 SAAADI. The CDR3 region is CASSELTGGSSYEQYF. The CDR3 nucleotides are TGCGCCAGCAGTGAGTTAACGGGGGGAAGCTCCTACGAGCAGTACTTC.

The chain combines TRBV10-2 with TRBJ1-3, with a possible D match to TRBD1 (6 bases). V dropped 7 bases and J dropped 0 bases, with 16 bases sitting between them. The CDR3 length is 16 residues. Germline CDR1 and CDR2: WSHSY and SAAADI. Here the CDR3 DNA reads TGCGCCAGCAACCCCGGGACAATCACCTCTGGAAACACCATATATTTT. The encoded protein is CASNPGTITSGNTIYF.

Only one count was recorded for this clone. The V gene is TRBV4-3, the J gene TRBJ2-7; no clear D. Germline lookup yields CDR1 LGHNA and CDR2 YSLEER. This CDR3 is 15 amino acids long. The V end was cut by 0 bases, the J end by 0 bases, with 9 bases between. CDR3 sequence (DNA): TGCGCCAGCAGCCAAGACGAGTGGAGCTCCTACGAGCAGTACTTC. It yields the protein CASSQDEWSSYEQYF.

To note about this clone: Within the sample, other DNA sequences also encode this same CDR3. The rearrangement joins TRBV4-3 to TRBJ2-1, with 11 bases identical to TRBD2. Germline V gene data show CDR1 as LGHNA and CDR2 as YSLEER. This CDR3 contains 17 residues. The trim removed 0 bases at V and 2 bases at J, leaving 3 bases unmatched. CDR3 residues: CASSQDLAGGPYNEQFF. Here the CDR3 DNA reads TGCGCCAGCAGCCAAGACTTAGCGGGAGGGCCCTACAATGAGCAGTTCTTC.

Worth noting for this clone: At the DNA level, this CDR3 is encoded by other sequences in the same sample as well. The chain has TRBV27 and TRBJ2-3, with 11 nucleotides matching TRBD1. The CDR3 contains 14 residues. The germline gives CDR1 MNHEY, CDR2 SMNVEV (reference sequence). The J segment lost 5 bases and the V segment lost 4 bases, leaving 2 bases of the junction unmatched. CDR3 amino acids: CASSSGQGGDTQYF. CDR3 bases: TGTGCCAGCAGTTCGGGACAGGGGGGAGATACGCAGTATTTT.

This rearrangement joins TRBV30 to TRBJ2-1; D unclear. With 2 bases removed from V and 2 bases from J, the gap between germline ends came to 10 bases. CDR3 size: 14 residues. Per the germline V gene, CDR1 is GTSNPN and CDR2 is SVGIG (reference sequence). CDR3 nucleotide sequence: TGTGCCTGGAGTTACTCGAGAACCTACAATGAGCAGTTCTTC. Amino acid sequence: CAWSYSRTYNEQFF.

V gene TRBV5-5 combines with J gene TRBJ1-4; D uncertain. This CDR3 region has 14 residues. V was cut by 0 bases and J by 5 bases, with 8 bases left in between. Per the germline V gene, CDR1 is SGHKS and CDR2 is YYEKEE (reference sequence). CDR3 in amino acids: CASSLGRQNEKLFF. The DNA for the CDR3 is TGTGCCAGCAGCTTGGGCCGCCAGAATGAAAAACTGTTTTTT.

This CDR3 reads CASSPWDGSSYEQYF. The CDR3 DNA follows: TGTGCCAGCAGCCCTTGGGACGGTAGCTCCTACGAGCAGTACTTC. The rearrangement joins TRBV11-2 to TRBJ2-7, with D perhaps given as TRBD1 or TRBD2 (5 bases each). The germline gives CDR1 SGHAT, CDR2 FQNNGV. Trimming stripped 5 bases from V and 0 bases from J, with 14 bases between. The CDR3 has 15 amino acids.

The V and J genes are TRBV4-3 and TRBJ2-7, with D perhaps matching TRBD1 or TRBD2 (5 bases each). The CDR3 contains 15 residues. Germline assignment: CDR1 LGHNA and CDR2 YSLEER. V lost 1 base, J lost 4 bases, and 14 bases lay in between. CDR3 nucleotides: TGCGCCAGCAGCCAAGCACCGGGACCGCAATACGAGCAGTACTTC. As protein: CASSQAPGPQYEQYF.

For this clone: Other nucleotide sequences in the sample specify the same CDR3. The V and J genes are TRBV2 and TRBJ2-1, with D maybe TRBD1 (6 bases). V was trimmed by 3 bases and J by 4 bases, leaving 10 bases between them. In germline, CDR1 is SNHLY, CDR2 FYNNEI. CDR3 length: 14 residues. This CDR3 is CASSDGRGYNEQFF. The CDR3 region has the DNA TGTGCCAGCAGTGACGGCAGGGGATACAATGAGCAGTTCTTC.

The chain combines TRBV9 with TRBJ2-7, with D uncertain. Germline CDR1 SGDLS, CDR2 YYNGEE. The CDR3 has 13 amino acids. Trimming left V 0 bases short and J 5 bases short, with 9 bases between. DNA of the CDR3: TGTGCCAGCAGCGTAGTTACCGAGGACGAGCAGTACTTC. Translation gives CASSVVTEDEQYF.

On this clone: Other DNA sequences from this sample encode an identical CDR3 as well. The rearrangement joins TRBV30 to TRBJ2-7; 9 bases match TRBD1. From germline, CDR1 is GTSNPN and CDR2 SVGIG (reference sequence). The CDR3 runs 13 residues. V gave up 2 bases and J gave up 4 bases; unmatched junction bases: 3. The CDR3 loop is CAWSPGQGYEQYF. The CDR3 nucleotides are TGTGCCTGGAGTCCGGGACAGGGATACGAGCAGTACTTC.

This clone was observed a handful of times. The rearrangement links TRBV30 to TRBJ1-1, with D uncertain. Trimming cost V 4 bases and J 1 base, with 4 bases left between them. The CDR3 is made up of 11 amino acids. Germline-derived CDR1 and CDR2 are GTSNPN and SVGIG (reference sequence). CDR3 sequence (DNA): TGTGCCTGGAACGGGAACACTGAAGCTTTCTTT. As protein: CAWNGNTEAFF.

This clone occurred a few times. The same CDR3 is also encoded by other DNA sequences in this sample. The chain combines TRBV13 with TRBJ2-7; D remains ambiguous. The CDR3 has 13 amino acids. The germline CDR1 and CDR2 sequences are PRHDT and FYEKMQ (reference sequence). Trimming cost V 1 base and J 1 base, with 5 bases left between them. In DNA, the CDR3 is TGTGCCAGCAGCTTAGAAGGGTCCTACGAGCAGTACTTC. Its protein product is CASSLEGSYEQYF.

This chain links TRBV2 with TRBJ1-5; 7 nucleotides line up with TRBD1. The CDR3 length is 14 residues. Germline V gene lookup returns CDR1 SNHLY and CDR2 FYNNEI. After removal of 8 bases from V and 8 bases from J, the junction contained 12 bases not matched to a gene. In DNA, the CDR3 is TGTGCCAGCGGGAGCGACAGGGTTGATAAGCCCCAGCATTTT. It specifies CASGSDRVDKPQHF.

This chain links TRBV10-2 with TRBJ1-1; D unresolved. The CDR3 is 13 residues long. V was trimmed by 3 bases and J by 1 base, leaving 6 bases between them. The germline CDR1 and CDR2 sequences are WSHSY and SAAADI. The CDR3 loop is CASSDHQNTEAFF. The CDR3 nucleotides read TGCGCCAGCAGTGATCACCAGAACACTGAAGCTTTCTTT.

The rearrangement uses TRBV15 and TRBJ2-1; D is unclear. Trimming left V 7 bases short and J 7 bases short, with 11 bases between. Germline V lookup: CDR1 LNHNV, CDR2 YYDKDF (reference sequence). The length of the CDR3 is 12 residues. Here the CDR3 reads CATTGFGNEQFF. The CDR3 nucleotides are TGTGCCACCACGGGCTTCGGGAATGAGCAGTTCTTC.

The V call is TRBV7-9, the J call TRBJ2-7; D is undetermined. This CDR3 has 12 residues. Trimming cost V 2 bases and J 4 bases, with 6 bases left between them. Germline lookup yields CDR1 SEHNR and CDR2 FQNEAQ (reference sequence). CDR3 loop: CASSLTEYEQYF. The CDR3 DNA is TGTGCCAGCAGCTTAACAGAATACGAGCAGTACTTC.

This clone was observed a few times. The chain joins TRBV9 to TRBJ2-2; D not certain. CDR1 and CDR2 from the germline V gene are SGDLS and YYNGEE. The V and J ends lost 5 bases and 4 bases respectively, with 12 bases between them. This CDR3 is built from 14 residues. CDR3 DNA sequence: TGTGCCAGCAGTTCGGTTTCCGGCACCGGGGAGCTGTTTTTT. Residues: CASSSVSGTGELFF.

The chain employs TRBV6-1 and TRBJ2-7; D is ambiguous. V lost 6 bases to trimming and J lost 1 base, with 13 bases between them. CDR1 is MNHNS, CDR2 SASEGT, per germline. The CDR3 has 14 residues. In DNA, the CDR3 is TGTGCCAGCAGCCACCTGACGGTTTCCTACGAGCAGTACTTC. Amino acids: CASSHLTVSYEQYF.

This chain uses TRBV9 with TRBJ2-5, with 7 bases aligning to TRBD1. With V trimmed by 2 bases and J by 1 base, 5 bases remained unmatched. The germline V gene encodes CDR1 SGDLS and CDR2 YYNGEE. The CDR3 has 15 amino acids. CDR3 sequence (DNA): TGTGCCAGCAGCGTCACCGGGACAGTCCAAGAGACCCAGTACTTC. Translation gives CASSVTGTVQETQYF.

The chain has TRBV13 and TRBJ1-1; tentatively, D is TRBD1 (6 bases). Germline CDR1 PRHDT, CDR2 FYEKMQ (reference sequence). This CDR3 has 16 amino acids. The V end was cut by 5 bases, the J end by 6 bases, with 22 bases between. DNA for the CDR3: TGTGCCAGCAGCCCACGACAGGCCACAACGAGGGCTGAAGCTTTCTTT. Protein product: CASSPRQATTRAEAFF.

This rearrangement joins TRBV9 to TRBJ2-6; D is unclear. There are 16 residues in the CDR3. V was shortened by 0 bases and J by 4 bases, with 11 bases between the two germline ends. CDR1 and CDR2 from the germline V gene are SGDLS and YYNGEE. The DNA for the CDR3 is TGTGCCAGCAGCGTAGGGGCGGCTCTGGGGGCCAACGTCCTGACTTTC. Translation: CASSVGAALGANVLTF.